This T cell receptor (beta chain) was captured by sequencing in a study of T cell responses to AZD1222 COVID-19 vaccine. Study details: Second doses were pooled across both intervals (about 4 or about 12 weeks).

A word on this clone: Its target is not known.

The CDR3 totals 16 residues. Unmatched junction bases numbered 5, after V lost 0 bases and J lost 5 bases. The V gene's germline CDR1 is KGHSH and CDR2 LQKENI. Assay: immunoSEQ multiplex PCR; the TCRdb copy retains only in-frame clones and omits some. The sample comprises 150,000 or so clones, around 93% of which are singletons, and around 1.3% rests with the top ten. Study-wide results and caveats: Possibly, clonal diversity was underestimated; donors were largely white British and included more females. Sampled repertoires all dated from after the peak T cell response. Baseline seropositives among AZD1222 recipients totaled only 5 to 7.

Source: peripheral blood, taken on day 0 of AZD1222 vaccination. This clonotype was obtained from an adult in good health. This chain links TRBV18 with TRBJ1-5; 9 bases match TRBD1. The CDR3 protein is CASSPPSGQGYQPQHF. The CDR3 DNA follows: TGTGCCAGCTCACCACCCTCTGGACAGGGGTATCAGCCCCAGCATTTT.